What follows is one TCR beta chain and its context. There is no known antigen for this receptor. Nothing much larger sits one base from this clone, and base qualities are not available. In total, just over 650 healthy bone marrow donors made up the cohort. All cohort members were sampled while nominally healthy, although unrecorded immune exposures were likely present. The donor was CMV seropositive and was included in the group of about 290 seropositive cohort members. Each donor provided a peripheral blood sample, and peripheral blood mononuclear cells were used for TCR beta sequencing. Genomic DNA extraction from the blood cell samples was performed with the Qiagen DNeasy Blood Extraction Kit. The CDR3 sequence holds 12 residues, the cysteine and phenylalanine included. The read is trimmed to its CDR3 DNA, 36 bases read in frame from base 1. The germline V gene specifies SQVTM as CDR1 and ANQGSEA as CDR2. The V and J ends are trimmed by 4 bases and 4 bases, leaving 10 bases between them.

These data belong to a study of cytomegalovirus exposure and HLA in healthy donors (dated 2017 in TCRdb). At the level of the whole study: An earlier analysis of roughly 500 of the donors reported approximately 300 Gb of sequence data and 95 million to 130 million unique TCR beta sequences obtained from about 200 million T cells. An early release covering over 500 HLA-typed donors comprised about 300 gigabases of sequencing data and tens of millions of unique TCR sequences. Of the 398 genotyped donors, roughly 80% fell in the genetic ancestry cluster associated with self-reported Caucasian donors. The aim of the study was to test whether cataloging public T cell receptors could identify signatures of past pathogen exposure. Using immunosequencing, the study profiled T cell repertoires from 500 to 800 subjects and related those repertoires to cytomegalovirus serostatus. Along with the roughly 670-subject first cohort, a separate validation cohort of some 130 different subjects was used. The study combined high-throughput TCR immunosequencing, statistical association of individual TCRs with disease status, and machine learning to predict cytomegalovirus infection status. To study patterns of TCR occurrence, a later analysis re-analyzed previously published TCR beta repertoires from around 660 donors and added high-resolution HLA genotyping. Rather than drawing on any new phenotypic data, the later analysis identified candidate immune exposures from TCR beta sequences and the way those sequences occurred across donors. An earlier analysis of some 500 of the donors applied high-throughput TCR beta sequencing to assess whether each TCR beta V gene segment acted as functional or pseudogenic. Donor age, sex, ethnicity and CMV serostatus were collected together with the repertoire data. In a later genetic analysis, genome-wide SNP genotypes for about 55% of the roughly 670 donors were used, and that subset was treated as a discovery cohort. All discovery cohort repertoires had been generated on a single sequencing platform. Class I and class II HLA loci were covered by the typing at four-digit resolution. The number of donors typed differed by locus, with roughly 629-640 for A, B, C, DRB1 and DQB1, more than 500 for DQA1, under 610 for DPA1, and around 450 for DPB1. Four to six DR-DQ haplotypes were handled as single units for association and clustering, since linkage in the cohort was strong. On average, around 240,000 unique TCR beta nucleotide sequences were sequenced per donor among roughly 430 genotyped donors of the cohort, with 15% to 20% of those sequences being non-productive.

What the work shows at the level of the full study, not this receptor alone: Most TCR sequences were seen in very few donors, while some public TCRs were found in many individuals. Roughly uniform sequencing depth across donors was assumed in presence/absence analyses, although this assumption may not hold. A later analysis found that TCR association rates varied across HLA loci, with DRB1 alleles showing the most associated TCRs and HLA-C alleles the fewest. Linkage disequilibrium might explain the correlated functional status among segregating V segments, but an unknown experimental factor could not be ruled out. Immune exposure information for the cohort was limited to CMV serostatus. The 87-base-pair reads could not distinguish some IMGT-functional V segments, including TRBV6-2 and TRBV6-3, so those segments were excluded. The cohort was sequenced for TCR beta chains only, and without alpha or paired-chain data the features that could be detected were limited. According to a later analysis, parvovirus B19, influenza, CMV and Epstein-Barr virus appeared linked to several top co-occurrence clusters. Cytomegalovirus status was reported to be diagnosed by the classifier with high specificity and sensitivity in both the original and validation cohorts. It was suggested by the authors that the approach could potentially be generalized to other disease states and immunological phenotypes. A total of 150 to 200 TCR beta chains were listed by the study as associated with cytomegalovirus. When HLA alleles, especially DR and DQ, strongly co-occurred, attributing TCR associations to individual alleles was difficult. In a later analysis, HLA-associated TCR beta chains showed more clonal expansion and lower generation probabilities than non-associated chains that were equally common. The earlier analysis of a few hundred of the donors excluded roughly 16 rarely observed V segments, including chromosome 9 orphons, because counts were too low. A later analysis found that most CMV-associated TCR beta chains appeared HLA-restricted, with HLA associations seemingly driven largely by CMV exposure. A further reported finding was that TCR beta sequences accurately predicted the HLA-A and HLA-B alleles for most subjects in the first cohort. In vitro tests confirmed that a few of the cytomegalovirus-associated TCR beta chains recognize cytomegalovirus antigens. Because HLA typing was missing for some donors at each locus, association tests included only the typed subset. V-gene and J-gene trimming of TCR beta chains was associated with a missense DCLRE1C variant in a later genetic analysis, and the association was replicated in an independent cohort. Specific HLA alleles were associated with 15,000 to 20,000 TCR beta sequences at a false discovery rate of 0.05 in a later analysis. An earlier analysis of roughly 570 of the donors showed that most TCR beta V segments appeared in productive rearrangements either about 90% or about 30% of the time, which broadly matched IMGT annotations. Compared with the roughly 670-donor mean, donors in an Asian-associated ancestry cluster had fewer N-insertions in productive TCRs, according to a later genetic analysis. The sequencing pipeline was judged likely to have produced a cluster of highly shared sequence variants as a technical artifact.

The library was generated by the immunoSEQ multiplex PCR assay. For the multiplex PCR, a mixture combining 60 forward primers for TCR Vbeta segments and 13 reverse primers for TCR Jbeta segments was used. The CDR3 region of rearranged TCR beta genes was amplified from genomic DNA by a multiplex PCR assay. The Illumina HiSeq System was used to sequence the amplified TCR beta libraries as 87-base-pair reads. The source study handled its data this way. In a later analysis, approximately 74 million unique TCR beta chains were counted across the 500 to 850 repertoires, and some 10 million of these chains were shared by at least two donors. Raw reads were error-corrected and collapsed into unique sequences by a nearest-neighbor algorithm in which closely related sequences were merged to remove PCR and sequencing errors. Alignment of CDR3 sequences to IMGT reference sequences was used to assign V, D and J gene segments. Each retained sequence needed at least a six-nucleotide match to both a V gene segment and a J gene segment. Rearrangements were called productive when the CDR3 lacked stop codons and stayed in frame with V and J; all others were non-productive. CDR3 was defined according to IMGT convention as the region running from the second conserved V-encoded cysteine to the conserved J-encoded phenylalanine. In an earlier analysis of around 640 of the donors, sequences lacking an unambiguous match to a single V gene segment were excluded. An earlier analysis of a few hundred of the donors called V segments functional above 56.7% productive rearrangements and segregating when the between-donor standard deviation exceeded 5%. A statistical classification framework was built to diagnose cytomegalovirus status from the catalog of TCR beta chain sequences. In a later analysis, V and J genes were assigned by comparing TCR nucleotide sequences against IMGT/GENE-DB human TR gene sequences. In a later analysis, CDR3 sequences and most-parsimonious VDJ recombination scenarios were assigned using the TCRdist pipeline. In a later analysis, every TCR beta chain was defined by the combination of its CDR3 amino acid sequence and its V-gene family, and reads without a unique V-gene family were dropped. To address suspected cross-contamination and a sequencing artifact, a later analysis removed 550 to 750 highly shared, low-generation-probability nucleotide sequences. In a later analysis, a clonal expansion index for each public chain was calculated from normalized within-repertoire ranks of inferred template counts. In a later analysis, generation probabilities were computed using a VDJ recombination model fitted to out-of-frame rearrangements, and the results were checked against IGoR. In a later analysis, hypergeometric tests were used to score TCR-TCR, TCR-HLA and TCR-CMV co-occurrence, with a repertoire-size bias correction applied to TCR pairs. In a later analysis, false discovery rates were estimated by permuting HLA or CMV assignments 20 times. A later analysis grouped co-occurring TCRs with DBSCAN, adding TCRdist sequence similarity when clustering within HLA-allele-positive subsets. Repertoires with fewer than 30,000 or more than 120,000 public chains, plus five repertoires with anomalous nucleotide sharing, were excluded from co-occurrence clustering. The table comes from immuneACCESS by way of TCRdb, which keeps in-frame sequences with V and J called. Part of the clones is missing from these tables; in studies checked, under half for an unresolved V gene and the rest for unknown reasons. Clone size and the V and J calls come from that table; the DNA yielded D and trimming. For this sample there are 85,000 to 130,000 clones; 65% to 75% appear just once. About 4.9% of the sample comes from the top ten.

The specimen was PBMCs. The V gene is TRBV29-1 and the J gene is TRBJ2-5; TRBD2 is a possible D gene, resting on 6 matching bases. This receptor was identified in a young woman in good health and CMV-seropositive. CDR3 reads: CSVGFGGETQYF. The DNA sequence is as follows: TGCAGCGTTGGCTTCGGGGGAGAGACCCAGTACTTC.